A selection of T cell receptor beta chains follows, all from one sample in a study of shared clonotypes between healthy human individuals. Generated by immunoSEQ multiplex PCR, the TCRdb table keeps only in-frame clones and is missing some. This sample has millions of clones, with over 85% found just once. Sequencing was carried out using naive CD4+ T cells sorted from blood. These receptors were collected from a man aged 18 to 35 in good health. CDR3s leave out the opening cysteine and the closing phenylalanine or tryptophan. D genes are given only for firm matches.

D	V	J	CDR3
-	TRBV6-1	TRBJ2-2	ASTERGGTGELF
-	TRBV30	TRBJ1-2	AWSVGLRNYGYT
-	TRBV5-4	TRBJ2-1	ASSSLKRGSLGQNEQF
-	TRBV19	TRBJ2-7	ASSIPLGEPSYEQY
TRBD1	TRBV18	TRBJ1-6	ASSAGTANSPLH
-	TRBV13	TRBJ2-7	ASSHPGKGREQY
-	TRBV7-9	TRBJ1-2	ASSPGRGADYGYT
TRBD2	TRBV6-5	TRBJ2-7	ASSYGGGPFEQY
TRBD1	TRBV2	TRBJ1-2	AIQGQGLGGYT
TRBD1	TRBV9	TRBJ2-3	ASSVVGTASTDTQY
TRBD1	TRBV6-5	TRBJ1-2	ASSRVQGAGGYT
-	TRBV7-9	TRBJ1-2	ASSDYGGHNYGYT
-	TRBV29-1	TRBJ2-5	SVGQRIGETQY
-	TRBV7-2	TRBJ2-7	ASSFPGPYYEQY
-	TRBV9	TRBJ2-5	ASSVGIGIEETQY
-	TRBV6-5	TRBJ1-1	ASRNSQEGEAF
-	TRBV5-1	TRBJ1-2	ASSSGNYGYT
-	TRBV5-1	TRBJ2-7	ASSLAGDPPYEQY
-	TRBV11-1	TRBJ2-7	ASSLRQGFYEQY
TRBD2	TRBV5-3	TRBJ2-1	ARSLNGGTSGRYNEQF
-	TRBV28	TRBJ1-2	ASSFYGGGNYGYT
TRBD1	TRBV5-1	TRBJ2-6	ASSLNGQEANVLT
-	TRBV25-1	TRBJ2-1	ASSERENNEQF
TRBD1	TRBV5-4	TRBJ1-2	ASSLKQGDYGYT
-	TRBV7-2	TRBJ2-7	ASGSVSSYEQY
-	TRBV19	TRBJ1-1	ASSIKGSRNTEAF
-	TRBV30	TRBJ1-1	AWSEQGLTEAF
-	TRBV18	TRBJ1-4	ASSPQQATNEKLF
-	TRBV7-3	TRBJ1-1	ASSLTGGEAF
-	TRBV18	TRBJ2-7	ASSPPNPLLDEQY
-	TRBV10-2	TRBJ1-6	ASSERESWDNSPLH
-	TRBV11-3	TRBJ2-7	ASSLSRGTYEQY
-	TRBV4-1	TRBJ2-5	ASSRRLSETQY
TRBD1	TRBV30	TRBJ1-5	AWSATGQGNQPQH
TRBD2	TRBV11-2	TRBJ2-3	ASSFGTSGSDTQY
-	TRBV20-1	TRBJ2-4	ASGIDIQY
-	TRBV7-2	TRBJ1-4	ASSRGGATNEKLF
-	TRBV7-9	TRBJ1-1	ASSLENTEAF
-	TRBV5-1	TRBJ1-3	ASSLGGNGNTIY
TRBD1	TRBV14	TRBJ2-1	ASSQARQGFINEQF
-	TRBV28	TRBJ2-5	ASSLRGPARETQY
-	TRBV5-1	TRBJ1-6	ASSSSGAFNSPLH
TRBD1	TRBV27	TRBJ2-7	ASSTRGDRVSYEQY
TRBD1	TRBV5-4	TRBJ1-5	ASSHGQGHQPQH
TRBD2	TRBV2	TRBJ2-1	ASSGGLAANQASYNEQF
-	TRBV6-5	TRBJ2-1	ASSFYNEQF
TRBD1	TRBV10-3	TRBJ2-7	AISERTGGHEQY
-	TRBV15	TRBJ1-6	ATSRGDGSSYNSPLH
-	TRBV27	TRBJ2-7	ASSLGQGTYEQY